This is a list of T cell receptor beta chains from one sample in a study of blood T cell repertoires in COVID-19. Libraries were prepared by immunoSEQ multiplex PCR; TCRdb keeps only in-frame clonotypes and omits some of them. Counted here are about 150,000 clones, roughly nine tenths occurring once; the ten biggest clones make up roughly 4%. The sample was PBMCs or T cells enriched from blood (not recorded which). The receptor set was obtained from a woman in her 40s who had been exposed to COVID-19. Both conserved end residues are part of each CDR3. A D gene is named only where the DNA matches it firmly. Some rows have no size entry. The others give once, few or many, or a class for an expanded clone.

V	D	J	size	DNA	CDR3
TRBV6-5	.	TRBJ1-1	few	TGTGCCAGCAGTGACTCGAACAGGGTCGGGACTGAAGCTTTCTTT	CASSDSNRVGTEAFF
TRBV9	TRBD1	TRBJ2-7	.	TGTGCCAGCAGCGCGGACAGGGGCCAGACCTACGAGCAGTACTTC	CASSADRGQTYEQYF
TRBV5-1	TRBD1	TRBJ1-2	once	TGCGCCAGCAGCTCGGAGGGACAGGGGTACTATGGCTACACCTTC	CASSSEGQGYYGYTF
TRBV6-2/TRBV6-3	.	TRBJ2-5	.	TGTGCCAGCAGTTACTGGGACCCACGTTTGATGGGGGGAGAGACCCAGTACTTC	CASSYWDPRLMGGETQYF
TRBV19	.	TRBJ1-2	.	TGTGCCAGTATGCCGCGGGGCAGAGACTATGGCTACACCTTC	CASMPRGRDYGYTF
TRBV7-9	TRBD2	TRBJ2-7	.	TGTGCCAGCAGCGCAGTAGCGGGGAGATTCTACGAGCAGTACTTC	CASSAVAGRFYEQYF
TRBV5-1	TRBD2	TRBJ2-3	once	TGCGCCAGCAGCTTGGAGGTAGCGGGGGGGCCGCTCGATACGCAGTATTTT	CASSLEVAGGPLDTQYF
TRBV27	.	TRBJ1-5	.	TGTGCCAGCAGCCACCTTGGGGGCATCTATAGCAATCAGCCCCAGCATTTT	CASSHLGGIYSNQPQHF
TRBV11-2	TRBD1	TRBJ1-4	.	TGTGCCAGCAGCTCCCGGGACAGGGTAACTAATGAAAAACTGTTTTTT	CASSSRDRVTNEKLFF
TRBV9	TRBD2	TRBJ2-3	.	TGTGCCAGCAGCGTCCGGTCTAGCGGGGAAGCTACGCAGTATTTT	CASSVRSSGEATQYF
TRBV3-1/TRBV3-2	TRBD2	TRBJ2-1	.	TGTGCCAGCAGCCAGGGACTAGCGGGGGCATACAATGAGCAGTTCTTC	CASSQGLAGAYNEQFF
TRBV12-5	TRBD2	TRBJ2-7	.	TGTGCTAGTGGTTCCGGGACTAGTGGCAGCGAGCAGTACTTC	CASGSGTSGSEQYF
TRBV9	TRBD2	TRBJ2-5	.	TGTGCCAGCAGCGTGTTCGCGGGGGACCAAGAGACCCAGTACTTC	CASSVFAGDQETQYF
TRBV4-1	TRBD1	TRBJ1-6	few	TGCGCCAGCAGCCAAGAGGACAGGTCCTTAATCACCCTCCACTTT	CASSQEDRSLITLHF
TRBV9	TRBD2	TRBJ2-5	.	TGTGCCAGCAGCGTAGCTACGGCTGGGGCTAGCGGTCAAGAGACCCAGTACTTC	CASSVATAGASGQETQYF
TRBV7-8	TRBD2	TRBJ2-1	.	TGTGCCAGCAGCTCTGGAGCGGGGAAGCCCTACAATGAGCAGTTCTTC	CASSSGAGKPYNEQFF
TRBV9	.	TRBJ1-2	.	TGTGCCAGCAGCCTCAGGGATGGCGGCTACACCTTC	CASSLRDGGYTF
TRBV30	.	TRBJ2-2	.	TGTGCCTGGGCCCGGGACTCCTGTCCGAACACCGGGGAGCTGTTTTTT	CAWARDSCPNTGELFF
TRBV19	.	TRBJ1-1	.	TGTGCCAGTAGTATGGCCGGGGTTGAAGCTTTCTTT	CASSMAGVEAFF
TRBV6-2/TRBV6-3	TRBD1	TRBJ1-5	.	TGTGCCAGCAGCGACAGGGGGGGGATCCAGCCCCAGCATTTT	CASSDRGGIQPQHF
TRBV2	.	TRBJ1-1	.	TGTGCCAGCCTCCTCGGGGGTAATGAAGCTTTCTTT	CASLLGGNEAFF
TRBV25-1	.	TRBJ2-7	.	TGTGCCAGCAGTGGCTACTACGAGCAGTACTTC	CASSGYYEQYF
TRBV19	TRBD1	TRBJ1-5	.	TGTGCCAGTAGTCGGACAGGGGTTCAGCCCCAGCATTTT	CASSRTGVQPQHF
TRBV10-2	.	TRBJ1-3	.	TGCGCCAGCAGTGAGTCGAGTCCCGCGGGTCTGGGTGGAAACACCATATATTTT	CASSESSPAGLGGNTIYF
TRBV5-4	.	TRBJ2-5	few	TGTGCCAGCAGCTTGGGGGCCGGGACTTTGCAAGAGACCCAGTACTTC	CASSLGAGTLQETQYF
TRBV11-1	.	TRBJ2-7	.	TGTGCCAGCAGCGTTACAGGGCGCGAGCAGTACTTC	CASSVTGREQYF
TRBV5-1	TRBD1	TRBJ1-2	once	TGCGCCAGCAGCATGGGACAGCCCTATGGCTACACCTTC	CASSMGQPYGYTF
TRBV5-1	.	TRBJ2-1	.	TGCGCCAGCAGCTTAGTATTGGGACAAGAAAATGAGCAGTTCTTC	CASSLVLGQENEQFF
TRBV24-1	TRBD1	TRBJ2-3	once	TGTGCCACCAGTGATGACCAGGGGGCAGATACGCAGTATTTT	CATSDDQGADTQYF
TRBV4-3	TRBD1	TRBJ1-6	.	TGCGCCAGCAGCCAAGAGTATGCACAGGGGGCTAATTCACCCCTCCACTTT	CASSQEYAQGANSPLHF
TRBV10-3	TRBD1	TRBJ1-1	.	TGTGCCATCACCCTGGGACAGGGGGCTGAAGCTTTCTTT	CAITLGQGAEAFF
TRBV5-1	TRBD2	TRBJ2-5	.	TGCGCCAGCAGCCCCACTAGCGGGGGGGCCGGAGAGACCCAGTACTTC	CASSPTSGGAGETQYF
TRBV11-2	.	TRBJ1-5	.	TGTGCCAGCAGCCCCTCAGGCGGCAATCAGCCCCAGCATTTT	CASSPSGGNQPQHF
TRBV12-3/TRBV12-4	.	TRBJ1-5	once	TGTGCCAGCAGTCGGACAGTGAATCAGCCCCAGCATTTT	CASSRTVNQPQHF
TRBV18	.	TRBJ1-1	.	TGTGCCAGCTCACCACCGGGGGGAGGGGCTGAAGCTTTCTTT	CASSPPGGGAEAFF
TRBV12-5	TRBD2	TRBJ2-1	.	TGTGCTAGTGGCCGGGGCGGACTAGTTAAATACAATGAGCAGTTCTTC	CASGRGGLVKYNEQFF
TRBV11-2	TRBD2	TRBJ2-1	.	TGTGCCAGCAGCTCGGCCAGCGGGAGCGATGAGCAGTTCTTC	CASSSASGSDEQFF